This T cell receptor beta chain was identified during a study of T cells in Graves' hyperthyroidism and ophthalmopathy. Study information: Peripheral blood collection took place at initial diagnosis, before any treatment.

RNA transcripts gave rise to amplified TCR beta CDR3 regions. The HTBI set primed first-round TCR CDR3 RT-PCR. TCRdb ran MiXCR on the multiplex PCR reads and lists one entry per CDR3 protein. The sample shows roughly 500,000 distinct CDR3 sequences, approximately 14% of them seen only once. Germline CDR1 ENHRY, CDR2 SYGVKD. CDR3 length: 16 residues. V was pared by 4 bases and J by 6 bases, with 11 bases of the junction left unmatched. This clonotype has more than one count but fewer than ten. The antigen remains undetermined. Thyroid ultrasound and orbital computed tomography, with clinical symptoms and serum thyroxine and TRAb, informed diagnoses. Extraction of PBMCs used roughly 10 ml of fresh peripheral blood. Overall study findings and caveats: Most expanded thyroid clonotypes above 0.001 recurred in blood.

The V call is TRBV10-3, the J call TRBJ2-2, with TRBD1 identical over 7 bases. Input material: blood. This receptor was taken from a woman in her 30s with Graves' hyperthyroidism that later progressed to Graves' ophthalmopathy. The CDR3 here is CAISGGGQGSPGELFF. CDR3 coding DNA: TGTGCCATCAGTGGAGGGGGCCAGGGCTCTCCCGGGGAGCTGTTTTTT.